The clone carrying this T cell receptor beta chain has just one count. Here immunoSEQ multiplex PCR was the method, and the copy in TCRdb shows in-frame clones only, minus some. The table includes roughly 2.4 million clones, 95% detected once. The record originates from a study of shared clonotypes between healthy human individuals. About the research overall: Each donor's CD4 naive and CD4 memory cells filled three plates apiece, CD8 naive two, and CD8 memory one.

CDR3 length: 16 amino acids. The germline CDR1 and CDR2 sequences are SNHLY and FYNNEI. The J segment lost 7 bases and the V segment lost 7 bases, leaving 10 bases of the junction unmatched. The chain joins TRBV2 to TRBJ2-2, with 12 bases lining up with TRBD2. The sequenced material came from naive CD4+ T cells sorted from blood. Sample subset: CD45RA+ positively selected. The TCR comes from a man aged 18 to 29 in good health. The CDR3 region is CASKRLAGDSHGELFF. The DNA for the CDR3 is TGTGCCAGCAAGAGACTAGCGGGAGATTCACACGGGGAGCTGTTTTTT.